The clone carrying this TCR beta chain was counted many times. What it binds is unknown. The data are from a study of T cell repertoires in cytomegalovirus infection. Background on the study: Through public TCR beta signatures, both CMV infection and matching HLA type were indicated.

General study results and limits: Summed public TCR beta family frequency identified CMV carriers bearing the relevant HLA. Within the response measured ex vivo, HLA-C-restricted CMV-specific TCR beta clonotypes were dominant.

TCRdb re-called the reads with MiXCR, one entry per CDR3 protein. The table has approximately 500,000 distinct CDR3 sequences, 11% seen once. This CDR3 has 16 residues. Germline assignment: CDR1 SGHDT and CDR2 YYEEEE. J gave up 0 bases and V 5 bases, and 3 bases lay outside the gene matches. The rearrangement links TRBV5-6 to TRBJ2-6; 9 bases line up with TRBD1. This sequence originates from a human donor in good health (CMV status not recorded). Some clones in this sample may be carry-over from other donors' samples. The sequenced material came from PBMCs. CDR3 sequence: CASSYRGLSGANVLTF. DNA of the CDR3: TGTGCCAGCAGTTACAGGGGGCTCTCTGGGGCCAACGTCCTGACTTTC.